The rows below give T cell receptor beta chains drawn from one sample of a study of cytomegalovirus exposure and HLA in healthy donors. Measured with immunoSEQ multiplex PCR; TCRdb has only the in-frame clones, and not every one. The table has over 200,000 clones, over 80% seen once. The source material was PBMCs. These receptors were obtained from a young woman in good health and CMV-seropositive. CDR3s include the opening cysteine and the closing phenylalanine or tryptophan. Fields, in order: J gene, clone size, V gene, D gene, CDR3 DNA, CDR3 protein. A D gene is named only where the DNA matches it firmly. Not every row has a clone size; where given, it reads once, few, many or a size class.

TRBJ2-7 | many | TRBV29-1 | NA | TGCAGCGTCAAAAGGGAAACCCGAAGGCAGTACTTC | CSVKRETRRQYF
TRBJ1-1 | few | TRBV4-1 | NA | TGCGCCAGCAGCCCTTTACAGGAGAACACTGAAGCTTTCTTT | CASSPLQENTEAFF
TRBJ1-5 | NA | TRBV7-2 | NA | TGTGCCAGCAGCTTCGGTACCACGAGCAATCAGCCCCAGCATTTT | CASSFGTTSNQPQHF
TRBJ1-4 | NA | TRBV27 | NA | TGTGCCAGCAGTATCCGGGGTGCCGAAAGACTGTTTTTT | CASSIRGAERLFF
TRBJ2-3 | NA | TRBV28 | TRBD1 | TGTGCCAGCAGCCCCCTCGACAGGGGGCTCACAGATACGCAGTATTTT | CASSPLDRGLTDTQYF
TRBJ2-1 | NA | TRBV27 | TRBD2 | TGTGCCAGCAGAAGCGGGAGGGGGTACAATGAGCAGTTCTTC | CASRSGRGYNEQFF
TRBJ1-1 | NA | TRBV9 | NA | TGTGCCAGCAGCCTTGGATGGAACACTGAAGCTTTCTTT | CASSLGWNTEAFF
TRBJ2-7 | NA | TRBV4-1 | NA | TGCGCCAGCAGTCGGACAGACACCTACGAGCAGTACTTC | CASSRTDTYEQYF
TRBJ2-2 | NA | TRBV9 | NA | TGTGCCAGCAGCCCTACGGGGGGACAGAAAACCGGGGAGCTGTTTTTT | CASSPTGGQKTGELFF
TRBJ1-1 | NA | TRBV25-1 | NA | TGTGCCAGCAGTGAATATAAGGGCGGGGGGAACACTGAAGCTTTCTTT | CASSEYKGGGNTEAFF
TRBJ2-2 | NA | TRBV27 | NA | TGTGCCAGCAGTCTGACCTCTAGGCAGGACACCGGGGAGCTGTTTTTT | CASSLTSRQDTGELFF
TRBJ1-1 | NA | TRBV29-1 | NA | TGCAGCGTTGAAGAAGGGGGGGACACTGAAGCTTTCTTT | CSVEEGGDTEAFF
TRBJ2-7 | NA | TRBV27 | TRBD2 | TGTGCCAGCGCGGGGGGGGTTAACTACGAGCAGTACTTC | CASAGGVNYEQYF
TRBJ1-1 | NA | TRBV6-5 | NA | TGTGCCAGCAGAAAGCCAGATCCTCGCACTGAAGCTTTCTTT | CASRKPDPRTEAFF
TRBJ2-1 | NA | TRBV7-2 | TRBD1 | TGTGCCAGCAGCTTCCCAAGGGGACAGGGTCTTAATGAGCAGTTCTTC | CASSFPRGQGLNEQFF
TRBJ2-5 | few | TRBV5-1 | TRBD2 | TGCGCCAGCAGCTTTAGCGGGAGGGCCGAGGAGACCCAGTACTTC | CASSFSGRAEETQYF
TRBJ2-7 | NA | TRBV12-5 | NA | TGTGCTAGTGGTTTAAACTACGAGCAGTACTTC | CASGLNYEQYF
TRBJ1-5 | NA | TRBV7-2 | NA | TGTGCCAGCAGCCCTTGGACAGATAGCAATCAGCCCCAGCATTTT | CASSPWTDSNQPQHF
TRBJ2-3 | once | TRBV9 | NA | TGTGCCAGCAGCGAATCCTCTAGCACAGATACGCAGTATTTT | CASSESSSTDTQYF
TRBJ1-2 | once | TRBV9 | NA | TGTGCCAGCAGCGTAGGGGAAGCTAACTATGGCTACACCTTC | CASSVGEANYGYTF
TRBJ1-4 | once | TRBV4-2 | TRBD1 | TGTGCCAGCAGCCAAGATAACAGGGGTTGGGAAAAACTGTTTTTT | CASSQDNRGWEKLFF
TRBJ1-1 | NA | TRBV29-1 | NA | TGCAGCGTCGGGACGTGGCTGGTAACTGAAGCTTTCTTT | CSVGTWLVTEAFF
TRBJ2-7 | NA | TRBV5-6 | NA | TGTGCCAGCAGCTTATTCTCCTACGAGCAGTACTTC | CASSLFSYEQYF
TRBJ2-7 | NA | TRBV27 | TRBD1 | TGTGCCAGCAGACCTAATCCGGGACAGTACTTCGAGCAGTACTTC | CASRPNPGQYFEQYF
TRBJ1-2 | NA | TRBV4-1 | NA | TGCGCCAGCAGTCTCAGGGTTAATACAGGGTCCACCTCCAACTATGGCTACACCTTC | CASSLRVNTGSTSNYGYTF
TRBJ2-5 | NA | TRBV30 | NA | TGTGCCTGGAGTTTTAACTGGGAGACCCAGTACTTC | CAWSFNWETQYF
TRBJ1-2 | NA | TRBV23-1 | TRBD1 | TGCGCCAGCAGTCAGGGGACAGCCGGTAATGGCTACACCTTC | CASSQGTAGNGYTF
TRBJ1-1 | NA | TRBV29-1 | NA | TGCAGCGTTGGACAGCCGAATGAAGCTTTCTTT | CSVGQPNEAFF
TRBJ2-2 | NA | TRBV6-5 | NA | TGTGCCAGCAGTTACTCGAATTGGGGAAGCACCGGGGAGCTGTTTTTT | CASSYSNWGSTGELFF
TRBJ2-1 | NA | TRBV5-1 | NA | TGCGCCAGCAGCTTGGGGGGCTCCTACAATGAGCAGTTCTTC | CASSLGGSYNEQFF
TRBJ1-2 | NA | TRBV27 | TRBD1 | TGTGCCAGCGGGAGACAGGGGGTTTATGGCTACACCTTC | CASGRQGVYGYTF
TRBJ2-6 | NA | TRBV15 | NA | TGTGCCACCAGCAGAGGCTGGGGGGCTGGGGCCAACGTCCTGACTTTC | CATSRGWGAGANVLTF
TRBJ2-2 | NA | TRBV7-3 | NA | TGTGCCAGCAGCCTCGGGACCGCGAACACCGGGGAGCTGTTTTTT | CASSLGTANTGELFF
TRBJ2-5 | NA | TRBV5-6 | NA | TGTGCCAGCAGCTTCACTGTCGGGGAGTGGGAGACCCAGTACTTC | CASSFTVGEWETQYF
TRBJ1-5 | NA | TRBV2 | NA | TGTGCCAGCAGTGGGGGGGTCCAGCCCCAGCATTTT | CASSGGVQPQHF
TRBJ1-4 | NA | TRBV28 | NA | TGTGCCAGCAGTTTAATGTGGGGGCCCGGAGGGGAAAAACTGTTTTTT | CASSLMWGPGGEKLFF
TRBJ2-1 | NA | TRBV29-1 | NA | TGCAGCGATGCAGGTCCCTCCTACAATGAGCAGTTCTTC | CSDAGPSYNEQFF
TRBJ1-4 | NA | TRBV25-1 | TRBD1 | TGTGCCAGCAGTGAACTCGGGACAGGGAATGAAAAACTGTTTTTT | CASSELGTGNEKLFF
TRBJ2-3 | NA | TRBV7-8 | NA | TGTGCCAGCAGCTTATACTCGGGGGCCGGAGATACGCAGTATTTT | CASSLYSGAGDTQYF